This TCR beta chain derives from a study of vaccination effects on CD4 cells after COVID-19. Whole-study context: The post-vaccine samples were taken, at the median, 72 days after the second dose.

Ahead of sequencing, the ViraFEST assay grew antigen-specific CD4+ T cells using viral peptide pools. Cultured cells yielded isolated CD4+ T cells after less than 11 days. It was two doses of either the BNT162b2 or mRNA-1273 vaccine that participants received. Cultures used 2 million to 2.5 million PBMC per well, 7.5 to 10 IU/ml IL-2 and about 10 ug/ml peptides. IL-2 medium was substituted for half the medium on days 3 and 7. The trim removed 6 bases at V and 3 bases at J, leaving 10 bases unmatched. CDR3 length: 16 amino acids. CDR1 and CDR2 from the germline V gene are MNHEY and SMNVEV (reference sequence). Data came from immunoSEQ multiplex PCR; TCRdb stores just in-frame clones and leaves some out. The table records some 30,000 clones, around 75% of them present only once. Findings of the study overall: Clones arising from infection and from vaccination showed marked clonal contraction late after vaccination.

Concerning this clone: Its antigen remains unidentified.

Sample: CD4+ T cells from PBMCs cultured with SARS-CoV-2 spike peptides, taken after COVID-19 vaccination. V is TRBV27 and J is TRBJ1-4; 7 bases align to TRBD1. The clonotype was recovered from a human donor who received a COVID-19 vaccine. Some clones in this sample may be carry-over from other donors' samples. The CDR3 is CASRPTGVRANEKLFF. For the CDR3, the DNA is TGTGCCAGCAGACCTACAGGGGTGCGCGCTAATGAAAAACTGTTTTTT.